This T cell receptor beta chain was obtained from a study of cytomegalovirus exposure and HLA in healthy donors. Study-level information: A preliminary data release comprised tens of millions of unique TCRs obtained from HLA-typed donors.

Overall study results and limits: Researchers reported in a later analysis that a missense DCLRE1C variant was tied to TCR beta V- and J-gene trimming.

It was with 60 Vbeta and 13 Jbeta primers that the PCR ran. Profiled with immunoSEQ multiplex PCR; TCRdb holds only in-frame clones, not every one. The repertoire holds 85,000 to 130,000 clones, with over 60% as singletons. Trimming left V 6 bases short and J 5 bases short, with 16 bases between. Germline-derived CDR1 and CDR2 are SNHLY and FYNNEI. This CDR3 spans 14 amino acids. In the case of this clone: Its antigen is still unknown.

Sequencing input: PBMCs. The J gene is TRBJ2-5, the V gene TRBV2, with D tentatively TRBD2 (6 bases). The source is a man between 60 and 75 years old in good health and CMV-seropositive. The CDR3 nucleotides read TGTGCCAGCAGCCCCGGGGGTAGGCGGGAGACCCAGTACTTC. This gives the protein CASSPGGRRETQYF.